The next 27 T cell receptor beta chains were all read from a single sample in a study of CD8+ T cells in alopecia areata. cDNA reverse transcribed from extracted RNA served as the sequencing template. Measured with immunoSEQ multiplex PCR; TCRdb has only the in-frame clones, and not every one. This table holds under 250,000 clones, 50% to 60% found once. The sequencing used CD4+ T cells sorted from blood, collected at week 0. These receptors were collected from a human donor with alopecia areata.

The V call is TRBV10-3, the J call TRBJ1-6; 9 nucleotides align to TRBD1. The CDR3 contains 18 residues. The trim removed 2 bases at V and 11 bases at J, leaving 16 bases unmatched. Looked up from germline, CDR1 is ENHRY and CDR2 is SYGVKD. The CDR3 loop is CAISEGEDRGRISAPLHF. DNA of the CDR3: TGTGCCATCAGTGAGGGGGAGGACAGGGGAAGGATTTCGGCACCCCTCCACTTT.

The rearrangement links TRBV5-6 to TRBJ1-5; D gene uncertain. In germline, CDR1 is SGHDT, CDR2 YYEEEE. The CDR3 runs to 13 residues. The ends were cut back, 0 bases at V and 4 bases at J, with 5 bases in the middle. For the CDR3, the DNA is TGTGCCAGCAGCTTGGGGGCGAATCAGCCCCAGCATTTT. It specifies CASSLGANQPQHF.

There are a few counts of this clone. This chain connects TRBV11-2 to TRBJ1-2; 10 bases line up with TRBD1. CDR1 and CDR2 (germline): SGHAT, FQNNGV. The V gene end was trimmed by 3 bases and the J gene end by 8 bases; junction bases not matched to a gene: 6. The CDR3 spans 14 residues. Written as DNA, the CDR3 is TGTGCCAGCAGCTTGGGACAGGGGATTAAGGGCTACACCTTC. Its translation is CASSLGQGIKGYTF.

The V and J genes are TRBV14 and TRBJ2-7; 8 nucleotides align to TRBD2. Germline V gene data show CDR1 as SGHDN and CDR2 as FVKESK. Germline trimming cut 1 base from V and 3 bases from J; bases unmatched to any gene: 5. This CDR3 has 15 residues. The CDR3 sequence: CASSQVTSGIYEQYF. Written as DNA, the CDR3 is TGTGCCAGCAGCCAAGTCACTAGCGGAATCTACGAGCAGTACTTC.

Here the CDR3 reads CASSSRQSGSTDTQYF. For the CDR3, the DNA is TGTGCCAGCAGCTCCCGGCAGAGCGGAAGCACAGATACGCAGTATTTT. The chain joins TRBV7-3 to TRBJ2-3; D possibly corresponds to TRBD2 (5 bases). V lost 4 bases and J lost 0, with 14 bases in between. The CDR3 totals 16 residues. In germline, CDR1 is SGHTA, CDR2 FQGTGA.

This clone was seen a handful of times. CDR3 bases: TGCAGCGTTGAAGATCCCGGGGCCAGTTTCAACTATGGCTACACCTTC. Residues: CSVEDPGASFNYGYTF. The chain uses TRBV29-1 and TRBJ1-2, with D maybe TRBD1 (5 bases). The length of the CDR3 is 16 residues. V was shortened by 0 bases and J by 2 bases, with 16 bases between the two germline ends. Germline values: CDR1 SQVTM, CDR2 ANQGSEA.

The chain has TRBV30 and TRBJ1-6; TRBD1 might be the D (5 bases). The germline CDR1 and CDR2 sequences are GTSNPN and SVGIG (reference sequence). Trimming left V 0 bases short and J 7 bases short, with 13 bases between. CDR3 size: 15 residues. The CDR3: CAWSVTGTGNSPLHF. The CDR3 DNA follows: TGTGCCTGGAGTGTAACGGGGACTGGCAATTCACCCCTCCACTTT.

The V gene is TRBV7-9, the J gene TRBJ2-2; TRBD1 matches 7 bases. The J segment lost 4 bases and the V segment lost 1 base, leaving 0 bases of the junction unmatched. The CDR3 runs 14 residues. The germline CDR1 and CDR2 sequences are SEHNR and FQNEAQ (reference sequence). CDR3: CASSLGTGTGELFF. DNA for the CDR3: TGTGCCAGCAGCTTAGGGACAGGCACCGGGGAGCTGTTTTTT.

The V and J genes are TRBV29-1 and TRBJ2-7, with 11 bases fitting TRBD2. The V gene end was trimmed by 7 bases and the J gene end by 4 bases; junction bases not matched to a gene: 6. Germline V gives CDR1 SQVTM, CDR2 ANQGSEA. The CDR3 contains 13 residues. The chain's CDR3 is CSAGTSGSYEQYF. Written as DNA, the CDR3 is TGCAGCGCAGGGACTAGCGGCTCTTACGAGCAGTACTTC.

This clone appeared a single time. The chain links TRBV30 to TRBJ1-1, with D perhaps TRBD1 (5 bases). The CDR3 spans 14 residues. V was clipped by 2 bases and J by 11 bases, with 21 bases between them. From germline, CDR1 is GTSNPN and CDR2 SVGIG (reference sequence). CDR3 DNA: TGTGCCTGGAGTCCCCGCCATGGGGGTCGCTGGGCTTTCTTT. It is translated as CAWSPRHGGRWAFF.

In DNA, the CDR3 is TGTGCCAGCAGCTTTACAGGGGAGTGGTACGAGCAGTACTTC. This encodes CASSFTGEWYEQYF. The chain is built from TRBV7-9 and TRBJ2-7; TRBD1 matches at 7 bases. Germline lookup yields CDR1 SEHNR and CDR2 FQNEAQ (reference sequence). The CDR3 sequence is 14 residues long. Trimming cost V 3 bases and J 4 bases; bases outside gene matches: 6.

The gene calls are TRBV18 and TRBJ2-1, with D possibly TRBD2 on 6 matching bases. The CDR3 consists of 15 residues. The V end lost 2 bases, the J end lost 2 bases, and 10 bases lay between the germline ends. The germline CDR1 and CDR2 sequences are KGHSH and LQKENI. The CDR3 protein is CASSPRTGAYNEQFF. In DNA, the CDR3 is TGTGCCAGCTCACCAAGGACGGGAGCCTACAATGAGCAGTTCTTC.

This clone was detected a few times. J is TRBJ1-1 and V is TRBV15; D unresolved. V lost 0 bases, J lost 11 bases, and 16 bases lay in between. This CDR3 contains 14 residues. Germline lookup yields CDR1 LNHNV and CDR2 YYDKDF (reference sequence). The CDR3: CATSRDRADWRAFF. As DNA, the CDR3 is TGTGCCACCAGCAGAGATAGGGCAGACTGGCGGGCTTTCTTT.

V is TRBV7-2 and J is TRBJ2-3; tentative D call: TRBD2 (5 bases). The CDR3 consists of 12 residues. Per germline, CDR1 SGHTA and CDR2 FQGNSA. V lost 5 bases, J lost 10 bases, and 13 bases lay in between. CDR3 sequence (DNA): TGTGCCAGCAGCCCCCTGGCGGGCGCGCAGTATTTT. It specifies CASSPLAGAQYF.

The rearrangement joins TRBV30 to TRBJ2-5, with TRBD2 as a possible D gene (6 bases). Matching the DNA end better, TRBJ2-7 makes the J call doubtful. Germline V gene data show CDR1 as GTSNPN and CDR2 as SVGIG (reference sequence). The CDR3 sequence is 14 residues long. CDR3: CAWTGTLSSYEQYF. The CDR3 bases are TGTGCCTGGACAGGGACTTTGAGCTCCTACGAGCAGTACTTC.

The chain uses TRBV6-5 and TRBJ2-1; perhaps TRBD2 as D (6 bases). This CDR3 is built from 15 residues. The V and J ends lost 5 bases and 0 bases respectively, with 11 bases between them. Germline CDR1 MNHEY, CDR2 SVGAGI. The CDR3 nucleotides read TGTGCCAGCAGTCGGGACTTGAGCTCCTACAATGAGCAGTTCTTC. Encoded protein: CASSRDLSSYNEQFF.

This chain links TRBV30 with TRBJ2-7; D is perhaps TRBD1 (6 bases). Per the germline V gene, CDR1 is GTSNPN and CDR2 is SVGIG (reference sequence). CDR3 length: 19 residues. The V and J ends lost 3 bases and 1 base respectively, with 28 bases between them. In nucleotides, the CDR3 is TGTGCCTGGAGCACCCCTTGGGGGACAAAGCCCTCCAGGTCCTACGAGCAGTACTTC. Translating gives CAWSTPWGTKPSRSYEQYF.

Here the CDR3 DNA reads TGTGCCAGCAGCTTCTCCGGGGGCACAGATACGCAGTATTTT. Protein sequence: CASSFSGGTDTQYF. V usage is TRBV7-9 and J usage is TRBJ2-3, with D perhaps matching TRBD2 (5 bases). The CDR3 has 14 residues. From germline, CDR1 is SEHNR and CDR2 FQNEAQ (reference sequence). Trimming left V 3 bases short and J 1 base short, with 8 bases between.

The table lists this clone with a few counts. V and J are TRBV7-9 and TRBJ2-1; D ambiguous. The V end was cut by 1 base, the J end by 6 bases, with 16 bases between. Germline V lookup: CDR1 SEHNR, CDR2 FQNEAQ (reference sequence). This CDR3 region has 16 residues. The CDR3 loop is CASSLVSRNEGNEQFF. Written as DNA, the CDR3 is TGTGCCAGCAGCTTAGTGTCTCGAAATGAAGGCAATGAGCAGTTCTTC.

CDR3 bases: TGTGCCAGCAGCACCACCCCGACAGGTGTAGGTGGAGCTTTCTTT. Translation gives CASSTTPTGVGGAFF. The chain has TRBV9 and TRBJ1-1; D might be TRBD1 (6 bases). The ends were cut back, 4 bases at V and 10 bases at J, with 23 bases in the middle. CDR1 is SGDLS, CDR2 YYNGEE, per germline. This CDR3 contains 15 residues.

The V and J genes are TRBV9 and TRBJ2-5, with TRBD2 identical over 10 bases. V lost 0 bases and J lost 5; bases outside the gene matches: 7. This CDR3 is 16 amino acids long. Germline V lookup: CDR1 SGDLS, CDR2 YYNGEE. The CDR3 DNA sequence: TGTGCCAGCAGCGTAGCAGCGGGAGGGCCCATGGAGACCCAGTACTTC. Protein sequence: CASSVAAGGPMETQYF.

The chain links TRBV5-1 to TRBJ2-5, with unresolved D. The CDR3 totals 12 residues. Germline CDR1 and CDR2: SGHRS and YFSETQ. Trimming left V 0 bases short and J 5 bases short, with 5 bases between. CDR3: CASSLEGETQYF. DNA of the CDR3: TGCGCCAGCAGCTTGGAAGGGGAGACCCAGTACTTC.

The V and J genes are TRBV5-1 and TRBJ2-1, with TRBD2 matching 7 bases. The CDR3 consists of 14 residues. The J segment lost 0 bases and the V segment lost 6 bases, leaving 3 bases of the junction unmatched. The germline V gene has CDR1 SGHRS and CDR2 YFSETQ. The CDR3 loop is CASTSGNSYNEQFF. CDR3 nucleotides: TGCGCCAGCACCAGCGGGAACTCCTACAATGAGCAGTTCTTC.

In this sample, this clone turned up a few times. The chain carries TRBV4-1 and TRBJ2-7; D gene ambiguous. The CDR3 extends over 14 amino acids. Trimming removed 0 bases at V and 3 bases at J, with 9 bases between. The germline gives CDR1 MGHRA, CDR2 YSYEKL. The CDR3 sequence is CASSQDPIFYEQYF. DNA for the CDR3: TGCGCCAGCAGCCAAGATCCGATCTTCTACGAGCAGTACTTC.

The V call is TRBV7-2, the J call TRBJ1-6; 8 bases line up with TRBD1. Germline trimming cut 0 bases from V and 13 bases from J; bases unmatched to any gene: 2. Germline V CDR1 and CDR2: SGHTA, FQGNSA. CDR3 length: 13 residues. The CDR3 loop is CASSLAQGAPLHF. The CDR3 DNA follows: TGTGCCAGCAGCTTAGCGCAGGGGGCCCCCCTCCACTTT.

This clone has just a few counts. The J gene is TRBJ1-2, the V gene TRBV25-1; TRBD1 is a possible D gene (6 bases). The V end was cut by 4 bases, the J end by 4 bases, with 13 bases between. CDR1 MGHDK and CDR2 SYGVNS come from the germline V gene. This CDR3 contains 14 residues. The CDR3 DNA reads TGTGCCAGCAGTGGGTCAACAGGGATCTATGGCTACACCTTC. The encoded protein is CASSGSTGIYGYTF.

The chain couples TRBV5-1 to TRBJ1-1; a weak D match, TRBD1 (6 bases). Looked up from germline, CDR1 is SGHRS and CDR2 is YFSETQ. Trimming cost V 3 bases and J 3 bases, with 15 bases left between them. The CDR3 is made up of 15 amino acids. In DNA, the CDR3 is TGCGCCAGCAGCTATTTACAGGGAGGGGACACTGAAGCTTTCTTT. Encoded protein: CASSYLQGGDTEAFF.